A selection of T cell receptor beta chains follows, all from one sample in a study of neurological immune-mediated disorders. TCRdb used MiXCR to reprocess the 5' RACE reads, holding one entry per CDR3 protein. The sample comprises under 80,000 distinct CDR3 sequences, about 14% of which are singletons, and approximately 6.8% rests with the top ten. Sequencing was carried out using PBMCs. The receptors originated from a woman between 45 and 60 years old in good health. Both conserved end residues are part of each CDR3. D genes are given only for firm matches. Not all rows give a size; the values are once, few, many and, for expanded clones, a class.

many | TRBJ1-1 | TRBD1 | TRBV10-2 | TGCGCCAGCACCCGCGGACAGGGCCTCCCTGAAGCTTTCTTT | CASTRGQGLPEAFF
many | TRBJ2-5 | . | TRBV7-9 | TGTGCCAGCAGCCCCGGGGAGACCCAGTACTTC | CASSPGETQYF
. | TRBJ2-7 | . | TRBV5-1 | TGCGCCAGCAGCTTGTGGGACTCCACCTACGAGCAGTACTTC | CASSLWDSTYEQYF
many | TRBJ1-5 | . | TRBV5-1 | TGCGCCAGCAGCCCGGACGGGCATCAGCCCCAGCATTTT | CASSPDGHQPQHF
few | TRBJ2-7 | . | TRBV15 | TGTGCCACCAGCAGAGAACAGGTCAAAGGGGTCCACGAGCAGTACTTC | CATSREQVKGVHEQYF
many | TRBJ1-1 | TRBD1 | TRBV5-1 | TGCGCCAGCACCCGGGACAGAATAACGAACACTGAAGCTTTCTTT | CASTRDRITNTEAFF
. | TRBJ2-1 | TRBD2 | TRBV6-1 | TGTGCCAGCCGCGAAGGCCGGACTAGCGGGAGCTACAATGAGCAGTTCTTC | CASREGRTSGSYNEQFF
many | TRBJ2-1 | TRBD2 | TRBV20-1 | TGCAGTGCTTCCCCTGGGTCTAGCGGTCTCAATGAGCAGTTCTTC | CSASPGSSGLNEQFF
many | TRBJ1-5 | . | TRBV5-1 | TGCGCCAGCAGCCTCCCCCGGCAGGCAGATACGCAGCATTTT | CASSLPRQADTQHF
many | TRBJ2-4 | . | TRBV5-1 | TGCGCCAGCAGCTTGGAGGGGGTGACCAAAAACATTCAGTACTTC | CASSLEGVTKNIQYF
many | TRBJ1-2 | TRBD1 | TRBV6-5 | TGTGCCAGCAGTTACTCTGGGACAGGGGGCTACACCTTC | CASSYSGTGGYTF
many | TRBJ2-7 | TRBD2 | TRBV5-5 | TGTGCCAGCAGCCCAAGGGAGGGATCCTCCTACGAGCAGTACTTC | CASSPREGSSYEQYF
many | TRBJ2-7 | TRBD1 | TRBV3-1 | TGTGCCAGCAGCCAAGACCGACAGGGGGCCAGGTACGAGCAGTACTTC | CASSQDRQGARYEQYF
many | TRBJ2-1 | . | TRBV5-1 | TGCGCCAGCAGCTTCAGTGTCTCAGAGCAGTTCTTC | CASSFSVSEQFF
many | TRBJ2-3 | TRBD1 | TRBV29-1 | TGCAGCGCAAGCCGACAGGGACGCACAGATACGCAGTATTTT | CSASRQGRTDTQYF
. | TRBJ1-5 | . | TRBV20-1 | TGCAGTGCTAGAGGCGGGGGGGGGAGGTATAGCAATCAGCCCCAGCATTTT | CSARGGGGRYSNQPQHF
. | TRBJ2-2 | TRBD2 | TRBV5-1 | TGCGCCAGCAGCTTGTTACTAGCGGGGACGAACACCGGGGAGCTGTTTTTT | CASSLLLAGTNTGELFF
many | TRBJ2-3 | TRBD2 | TRBV7-9 | TGTGCCAGCAGCCCAGGGACTAGCGGGCCCCGAGATACGCAGTATTTT | CASSPGTSGPRDTQYF
many | TRBJ2-5 | TRBD1 | TRBV9 | TGTGCCAGCAGCGACGGACAGGGGGACCAAGAGACCCAGTACTTC | CASSDGQGDQETQYF
many | TRBJ2-5 | TRBD2 | TRBV29-1 | TGCAGCGCTTCGACTAGCGGTCAAGAGACCCAGTACTTC | CSASTSGQETQYF
. | TRBJ2-1 | TRBD1 | TRBV5-1 | TGCGCCAGCAGAACAGGGGGCAACAATGAGCAGTTCTTC | CASRTGGNNEQFF
. | TRBJ1-5 | TRBD1 | TRBV12-3/TRBV12-4 | TGTGCCAGCAGTTTAGCGGGGACAGGGAATCAGCCCCAGCATTTT | CASSLAGTGNQPQHF
many | TRBJ1-3 | . | TRBV5-1 | TGCGCCAGCAGCTTGGCGGGACGGATCTCTGGAAACACCATATATTTT | CASSLAGRISGNTIYF
. | TRBJ1-2 | TRBD1 | TRBV6-5 | TGTGCCAGCAGTTCCAAACAGGGGGCAGGCTATGGCTACACCTTC | CASSSKQGAGYGYTF
. | TRBJ2-5 | . | TRBV5-1 | . | CASSFYICSARSRPETQYF